This paragraph covers one TCR beta chain sequence. RNA amounts of roughly 0.5 to 1 ug underwent reverse transcription with random hexamers. A multiplex approach, immunoSEQ multiplex PCR, amplified TCR beta CDR3 across 54 Vbeta and 13 Jbeta. TCRdb processed the immunoSEQ multiplex PCR reads anew with MiXCR; each CDR3 protein has one entry. The table lists approximately 270,000 distinct CDR3 sequences, around 93% of them singletons. The sample belongs to a study of CD8 T cells in Susac syndrome. The authors negatively isolated CD8+ and CD4+ T cells and FACS-enriched TEMRA cells. This TCR was recovered from a human donor with multiple sclerosis. Sequenced input: CD4+ T cells from PBMCs.

In DNA, the CDR3 is TGTGCCAGCAGTTACTCCTCGGGACAGGGGACTGAAGCTTTCTTT. It encodes CASSYSSGQGTEAFF. This chain joins TRBV6-5 and TRBJ1-1; 10 bases are a match to TRBD1. Germline CDR1 MNHEY, CDR2 SVGAGI. This CDR3 region has 15 residues. Trimming removed 0 bases from V and 5 bases from J; junction bases left unmatched: 3.